These 10 T cell receptor beta chains were sequenced from one sample in a study of identical twins. TCRdb used MiXCR to reprocess the 5' RACE reads, holding one entry per CDR3 protein. The sample includes some 730,000 distinct CDR3 sequences, 18% of them seen just once. These sequences were also reported in another study, on T cells expressing NK-cell markers.

Sequences were obtained from PBMCs. The receptors were sampled from a woman aged 18-29 years in good health.

This clonotype was seen many times. This chain joins TRBV20-1 and TRBJ2-1, with 9 bases fitting TRBD2. The CDR3 contains 16 residues. The trim removed 3 bases at V and 5 bases at J, leaving 11 bases unmatched. The V gene's germline CDR1 is DFQATT and CDR2 SNEGSKA (reference sequence). CDR3 amino acids: CSASRWKRGAHNEQFF. CDR3 coding DNA: TGCAGTGCTAGTCGCTGGAAGCGGGGGGCCCACAATGAGCAGTTCTTC.

The rearrangement uses TRBV30 and TRBJ2-3, with D unresolved. Deletions cut 2 bases from V and 9 bases from J, with 9 bases between. Germline CDR1 reads GTSNPN; CDR2 reads SVGIG (reference sequence). This CDR3 contains 11 residues. As DNA, the CDR3 is TGTGCCTGGAGTTTTAGAGAAACGCAGTATTTT. This encodes CAWSFRETQYF.

The genes are TRBV5-1 and TRBJ2-3, with 7 bases that match TRBD1. CDR1 and CDR2 from the germline V gene are SGHRS and YFSETQ. After removal of 6 bases from V and 6 bases from J, the junction contained 13 bases not matched to a gene. The CDR3 sequence is 15 residues long. The CDR3 sequence: CASIEYGQDGDTQYF. CDR3 in DNA: TGCGCCAGCATTGAGTACGGACAGGATGGCGATACGCAGTATTTT.

This clonotype has more than one count but fewer than ten. The chain recombines TRBV6-2 or TRBV6-3 with TRBJ2-5; 7 bases are shared with TRBD2. Germline-derived CDR1 and CDR2 are MNHEY and SVGEGT. The CDR3 length is 16 residues. With 7 bases clipped from V and 9 bases from J, the junction kept 20 bases outside the gene matches. CDR3 sequence (DNA): TGTGCCAGCACTCCCTTGGCGGTAGCGGGTCCGGGGGCCCAGTACTTC. Its translation: CASTPLAVAGPGAQYF.

The V gene is TRBV11-2, the J gene TRBJ2-1, with D perhaps TRBD2 (6 bases). The CDR3 runs to 17 residues. Trimming removed 4 bases from V and 2 bases from J, with 18 bases in between. The germline CDR1 and CDR2 sequences are SGHAT and FQNNGV. The DNA for the CDR3 is TGTGCCAGCAGCTCCCCGGGCGCGGGCGGGGCCTACAATGAGCAGTTCTTC. This encodes CASSSPGAGGAYNEQFF. Supplemented by reference TRBV11-2 and TRBJ2-1, the full variable domain reads EAGVAQSPRYKIIEKRQSVAFWCNPISGHATLYWYQQILGQGPKLLIQFQNNGVVDDSQLPKDRFSAERLKGVDSTLKIQPAKLEDSAVYLCASSSPGAGGAYNEQFFGPGTRLTVL.

In its sample, this clonotype was seen a few times. The J gene is TRBJ2-1, the V gene TRBV7-2; TRBD2 might be the D (6 bases). Trimming cost V 4 bases and J 0 bases, with 13 bases left between them. This CDR3 has 16 residues. Looked up from germline, CDR1 is SGHTA and CDR2 is FQGNSA. Here the CDR3 DNA reads TGTGCCAGCAGCTGGGGTAGCGGTAGCTCCTACAATGAGCAGTTCTTC. This encodes CASSWGSGSSYNEQFF. The full variable domain, with the rest looked up from reference TRBV7-2 and TRBJ2-1, is GAGVSQSPSNKVTEKGKDVELRCDPISGHTALYWYRQSLGQGLEFLIYFQGNSAPDKSGLPSDRFSAERTGGSVSTLTIQRTQQEDSAVYLCASSWGSGSSYNEQFFGPGTRLTVL.

The V gene is TRBV10-3, the J gene TRBJ1-4; D ambiguous. Germline V CDR1 and CDR2: ENHRY, SYGVKD. Trimming took 2 bases from V and 7 from J, leaving 5 bases between them. The CDR3 runs 12 residues. The DNA for the CDR3 is TGTGCCATCAGTGAGGGGAGTGAAAAACTGTTTTTT. Translating gives CAISEGSEKLFF.

This clonotype was detected a few times. The CDR3 bases are TGTGCCAGCAGCACTCGGGGAGCGGGGATGGAAAATGAGCAGTTCTTC. This encodes CASSTRGAGMENEQFF. The chain links TRBV13 to TRBJ2-1, with 7 bases that match TRBD2. J gave up 7 bases and V 5 bases, and 14 bases lay outside the gene matches. This CDR3 spans 16 amino acids. CDR1 is PRHDT, CDR2 FYEKMQ, per germline (reference sequence).

This clonotype came up a few times. CDR3 coding DNA: TGTGCCAGCAGGCCTCCCCCAGGGACGAACACTGAAGCTTTCTTT. This codes for CASRPPPGTNTEAFF. The chain uses TRBV7-9 and TRBJ1-1; weak D call: TRBD1 (5 bases). Germline-derived CDR1 and CDR2 are SEHNR and FQNEAQ (reference sequence). Between the trimmed V and J ends, which lost 6 bases and 1 base, there was a span of 15 bases. The CDR3 extends over 15 amino acids.

This clonotype turned up a few times. The chain combines TRBV10-3 with TRBJ2-7; D tentatively reads TRBD1 or TRBD2 (5 bases each). Trimming took 10 bases from V and 2 from J, leaving 15 bases between them. Germline CDR1 is ENHRY and CDR2 is SYGVKD. CDR3 length: 13 residues. CDR3: CATTGTGTYEQYF. The DNA of the CDR3 is TGTGCCACCACCGGGACGGGAACCTACGAGCAGTACTTC.